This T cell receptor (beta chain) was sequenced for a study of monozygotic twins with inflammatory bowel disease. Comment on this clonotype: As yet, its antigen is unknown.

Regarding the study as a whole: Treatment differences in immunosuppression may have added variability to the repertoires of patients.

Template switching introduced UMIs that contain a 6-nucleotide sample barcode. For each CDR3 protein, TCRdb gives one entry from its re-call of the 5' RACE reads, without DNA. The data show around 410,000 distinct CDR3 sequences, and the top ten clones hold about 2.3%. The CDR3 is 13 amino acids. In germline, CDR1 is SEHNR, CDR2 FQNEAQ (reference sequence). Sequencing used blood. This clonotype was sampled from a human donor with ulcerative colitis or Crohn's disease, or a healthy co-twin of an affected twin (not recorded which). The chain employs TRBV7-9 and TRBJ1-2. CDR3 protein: CASSLGEGYGYTF.